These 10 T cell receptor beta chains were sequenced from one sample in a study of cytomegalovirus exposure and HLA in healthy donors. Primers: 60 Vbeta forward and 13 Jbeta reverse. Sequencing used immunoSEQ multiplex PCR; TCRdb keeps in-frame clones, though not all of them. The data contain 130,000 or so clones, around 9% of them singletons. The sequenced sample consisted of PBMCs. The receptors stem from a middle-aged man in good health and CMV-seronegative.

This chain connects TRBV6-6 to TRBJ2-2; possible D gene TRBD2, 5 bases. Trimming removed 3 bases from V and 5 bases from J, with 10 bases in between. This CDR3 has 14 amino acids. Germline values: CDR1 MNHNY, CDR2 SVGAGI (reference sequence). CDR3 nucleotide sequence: TGTGCCAGCAGTTATCCGGGAACTACCGGGGAGCTGTTTTTT. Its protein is CASSYPGTTGELFF.

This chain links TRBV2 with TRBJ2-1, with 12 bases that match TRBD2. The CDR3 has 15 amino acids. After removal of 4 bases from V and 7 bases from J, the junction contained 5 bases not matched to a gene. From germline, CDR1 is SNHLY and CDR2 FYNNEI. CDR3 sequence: CASSGLAGGRNEQFF. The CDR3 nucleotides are TGTGCCAGCAGTGGGCTAGCGGGGGGGCGTAATGAGCAGTTCTTC.

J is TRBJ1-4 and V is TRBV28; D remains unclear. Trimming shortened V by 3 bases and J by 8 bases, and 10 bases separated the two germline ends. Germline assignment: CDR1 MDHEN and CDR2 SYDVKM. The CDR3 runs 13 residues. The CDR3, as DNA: TGTGCCAGCAGTTTTATAGGGAGCGAAAAACTGTTTTTT. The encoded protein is CASSFIGSEKLFF.

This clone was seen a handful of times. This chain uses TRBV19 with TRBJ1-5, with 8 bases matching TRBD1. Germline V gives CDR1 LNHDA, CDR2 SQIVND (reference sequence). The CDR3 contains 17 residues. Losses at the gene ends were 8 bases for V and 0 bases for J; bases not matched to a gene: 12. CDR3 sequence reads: CASRPGQENYSNQPQHF. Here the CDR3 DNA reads TGTGCCAGTCGTCCGGGACAGGAAAATTATAGCAATCAGCCCCAGCATTTT.

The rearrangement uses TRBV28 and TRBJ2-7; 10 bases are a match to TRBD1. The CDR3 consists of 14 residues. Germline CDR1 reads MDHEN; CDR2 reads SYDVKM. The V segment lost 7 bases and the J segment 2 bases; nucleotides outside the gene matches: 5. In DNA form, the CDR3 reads TGTGCCAGCACTCCGGGACAGGGGACCTACGAGCAGTACTTC. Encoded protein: CASTPGQGTYEQYF.

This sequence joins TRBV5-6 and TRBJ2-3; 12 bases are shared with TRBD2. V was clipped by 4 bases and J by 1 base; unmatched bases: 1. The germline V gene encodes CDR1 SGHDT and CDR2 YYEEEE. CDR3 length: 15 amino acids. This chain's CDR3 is CASSLAGGGTDTQYF. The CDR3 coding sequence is TGTGCCAGCAGCCTAGCGGGGGGGGGCACAGATACGCAGTATTTT.

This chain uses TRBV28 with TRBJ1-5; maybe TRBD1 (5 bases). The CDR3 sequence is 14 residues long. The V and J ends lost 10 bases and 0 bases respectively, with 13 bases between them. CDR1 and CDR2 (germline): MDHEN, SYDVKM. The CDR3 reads CATLTAYSNQPQHF. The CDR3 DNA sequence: TGTGCCACCCTGACAGCTTATAGCAATCAGCCCCAGCATTTT.

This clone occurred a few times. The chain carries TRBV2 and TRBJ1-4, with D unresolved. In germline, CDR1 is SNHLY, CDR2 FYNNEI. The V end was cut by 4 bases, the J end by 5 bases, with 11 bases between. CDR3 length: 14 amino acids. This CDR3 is CASSARRGNEKLFF. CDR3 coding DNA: TGTGCCAGCAGTGCTAGACGAGGAAATGAAAAACTGTTTTTT.

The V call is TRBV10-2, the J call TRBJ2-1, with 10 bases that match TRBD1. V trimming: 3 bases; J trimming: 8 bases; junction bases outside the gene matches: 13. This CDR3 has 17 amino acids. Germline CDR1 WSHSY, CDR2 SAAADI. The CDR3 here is CASSDPPLGQGGDEQFF. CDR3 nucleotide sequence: TGCGCCAGCAGTGACCCTCCCCTCGGACAGGGGGGCGATGAGCAGTTCTTC.

The CDR3 loop reads CASSLAEQNTEAFF. The CDR3 DNA sequence: TGCGCCAGCAGCTTGGCCGAGCAGAACACTGAAGCTTTCTTT. The rearrangement uses TRBV5-1 and TRBJ1-1; no clear D. V was clipped by 0 bases and J by 1 base, with 7 bases between them. Germline CDR1 reads SGHRS; CDR2 reads YFSETQ. The CDR3 contains 14 residues.